This is a list of T cell receptor beta chains from one sample in a study of regulatory T cells in long-lasting Graves disease. TCRdb called the multiplex PCR reads again in MiXCR, with one record for every CDR3 protein. The sample contains more than 350,000 distinct CDR3 sequences, over 20% of which appear only once. The source was peripheral blood mononuclear cells (PBMCs), collected when the disease was refractory, from a patient treated with antithyroid drugs. The receptor set was obtained from a female donor with Graves disease. The CDR3 runs from the conserved cysteine through the conserved F or W. A D gene is named only where the DNA matches it firmly. Clone size, where shown, is once, few, many, or a class for clones that have expanded.

CDR3 DNA,CDR3 protein,J gene,V gene,D gene,clone size
TGTGCCTGGAGCCAAGCTGAAGCTTTCTTT,CAWSQAEAFF,TRBJ1-1,TRBV30,NA,NA
TGTGCCAGCAGTGATGGCAGGCTGAACATTCAGTACTTC,CASSDGRLNIQYF,TRBJ2-4,TRBV6-2/TRBV6-3,NA,NA
TGCGCCAGCAGCGAGAATGAACTCATGTCTAGCACAGATACGCAGTATTTT,CASSENELMSSTDTQYF,TRBJ2-3,TRBV5-1,NA,NA
TGCAGCGTTGAAGACCCTCGACAGGGGACCGACTACGAGCAGTACTTC,CSVEDPRQGTDYEQYF,TRBJ2-7,TRBV29-1,TRBD1,few
TGTGCCTGGACTTTCGGCGGGAGCAAGTACGAGCAGTACTTC,CAWTFGGSKYEQYF,TRBJ2-7,TRBV30,TRBD2,many
TGTGCCAGCGGACACAGGGAACGGTCACCCCTCCACTTT,CASGHRERSPLHF,TRBJ1-6,TRBV27,NA,NA
TGTGCCAGCAGTCCCGCGGACAGGGGGCGGAATCAGCCCCAGCATTTT,CASSPADRGRNQPQHF,TRBJ1-5,TRBV28,TRBD1,many
TGCAGTGCCGGTTCTTTAGCTGAGCAGTACTTC,CSAGSLAEQYF,TRBJ2-7,TRBV20-1,NA,many
TGTGCCAGCAGTCAACCTCCTTCCGTTGGGGCCAACGTCCTGACTTTC,CASSQPPSVGANVLTF,TRBJ2-6,TRBV28,NA,NA
TGTGCCAGCAGCCACCTCTCAACGGCAGAGACCCAGTACTTC,CASSHLSTAETQYF,TRBJ2-5,TRBV14,NA,few
TGCAGCGTGGCCTCGGGACATTCTACCGGGGAGCTGTTTTTT,CSVASGHSTGELFF,TRBJ2-2,TRBV29-1,NA,many
TGTGCCACCAGCAGAATCGGTCGGGATTCACCCCTCCACTTT,CATSRIGRDSPLHF,TRBJ1-6,TRBV15,NA,NA
TGTGCCAGCAGCTCGGGACAGGGGGCGTTCAACGAGCAGTACTTC,CASSSGQGAFNEQYF,TRBJ2-7,TRBV7-8,TRBD1,NA
TGTGCCAGCAGTGCATCCGCCGCAGTGAGCTCCTACGAGCAGTACTTC,CASSASAAVSSYEQYF,TRBJ2-7,TRBV27,NA,many
TGCGCCAGCAGCTTGAGCGACCCCGGCACCGGGGAGCTGTTTTTT,CASSLSDPGTGELFF,TRBJ2-2,TRBV5-1,NA,few
TGTGCCAGCAGCGTACCTCCTAGCGGGAGGGCCGCGGAGACCCAGTACTTC,CASSVPPSGRAAETQYF,TRBJ2-5,TRBV7-3,TRBD2,NA
TGCAGTGCTGTACCCCCGGGCCCTGAAGCTTTCTTT,CSAVPPGPEAFF,TRBJ1-1,TRBV20-1,NA,NA
TGTGCCAGCAGCTTAGAGCCCCCAGGGTACGAGCAGTACTTC,CASSLEPPGYEQYF,TRBJ2-7,TRBV7-8,NA,many
TGTGCCAGCAGCCTGGCCGGGAGGGGCTACGAGCAGTACTTC,CASSLAGRGYEQYF,TRBJ2-7,TRBV7-2,TRBD2,NA
TGTGCCAGCAGGGGGGAGGGGGCGGGAGACTCGTCCTACAATGAGCAGTTCTTC,CASRGEGAGDSSYNEQFF,TRBJ2-1,TRBV28,NA,few
TGCGCCAGCAGCCACAGACTAGCGGGAATCACCGGGGAGCTGTTTTTT,CASSHRLAGITGELFF,TRBJ2-2,TRBV4-1,TRBD2,NA
TGTGCCAGCAGCCGGACTAGCGGACTCACCGGGGAGCTGTTTTTT,CASSRTSGLTGELFF,TRBJ2-2,TRBV2,TRBD2,many
TGTGCCAGTAGCTCAACCTCCGGCAGGGGATATGGAAACACCATATATTTT,CASSSTSGRGYGNTIYF,TRBJ1-3,TRBV19,NA,NA
TGTGCCAGCAGTCAGGGACAGGGGCATTCACCCCTCCACTTT,CASSQGQGHSPLHF,TRBJ1-6,TRBV12-3/TRBV12-4,TRBD1,few
TGCGCCAGCAGCTCCTCGGGACTAGCGAATCACAATGAGCAGTTCTTC,CASSSSGLANHNEQFF,TRBJ2-1,TRBV5-1,TRBD2,NA
TGTGCCAGTGTTGATGGGAGTGGAAACACCATATATTTT,CASVDGSGNTIYF,TRBJ1-3,TRBV2,NA,many